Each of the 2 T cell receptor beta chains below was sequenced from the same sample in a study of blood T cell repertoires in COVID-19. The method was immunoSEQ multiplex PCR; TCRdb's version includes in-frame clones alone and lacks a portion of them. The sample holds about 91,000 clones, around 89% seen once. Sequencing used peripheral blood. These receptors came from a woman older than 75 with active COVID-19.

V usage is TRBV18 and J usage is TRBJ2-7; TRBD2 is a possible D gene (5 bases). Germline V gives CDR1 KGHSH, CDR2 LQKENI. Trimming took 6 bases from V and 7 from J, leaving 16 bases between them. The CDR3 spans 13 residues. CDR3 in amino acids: CASSPNDRGEQYF. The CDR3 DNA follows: TGTGCCAGCTCGCCGAATGACCGCGGGGAGCAGTACTTC.

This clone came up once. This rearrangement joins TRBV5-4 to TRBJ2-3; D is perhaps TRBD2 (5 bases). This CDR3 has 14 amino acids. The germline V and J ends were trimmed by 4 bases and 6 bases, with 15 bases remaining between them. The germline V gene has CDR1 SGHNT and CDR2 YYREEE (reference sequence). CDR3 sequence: CASSRPSSGDTQYF. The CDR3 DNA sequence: TGTGCCAGCAGCCGGCCCAGCTCGGGGGATACGCAGTATTTT.